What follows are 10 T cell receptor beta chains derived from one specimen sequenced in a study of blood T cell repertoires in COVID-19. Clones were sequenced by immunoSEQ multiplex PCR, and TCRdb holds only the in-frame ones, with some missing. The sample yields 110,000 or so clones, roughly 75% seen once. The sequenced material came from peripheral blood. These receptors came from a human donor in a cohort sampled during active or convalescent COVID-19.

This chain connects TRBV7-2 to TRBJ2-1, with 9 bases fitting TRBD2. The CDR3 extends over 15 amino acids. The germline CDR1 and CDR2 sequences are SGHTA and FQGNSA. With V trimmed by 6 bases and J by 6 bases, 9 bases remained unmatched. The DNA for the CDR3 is TGTGCCAGCAGAGCCGGGACTAGCCGGTTCAATGAGCAGTTCTTC. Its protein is CASRAGTSRFNEQFF.

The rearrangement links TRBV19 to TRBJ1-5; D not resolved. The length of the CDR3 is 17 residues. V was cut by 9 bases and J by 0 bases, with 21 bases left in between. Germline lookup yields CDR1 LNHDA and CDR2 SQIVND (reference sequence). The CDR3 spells CASRPGIARNSNQPQHF. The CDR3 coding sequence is TGTGCCAGCCGCCCGGGAATCGCCCGGAATAGCAATCAGCCCCAGCATTTT.

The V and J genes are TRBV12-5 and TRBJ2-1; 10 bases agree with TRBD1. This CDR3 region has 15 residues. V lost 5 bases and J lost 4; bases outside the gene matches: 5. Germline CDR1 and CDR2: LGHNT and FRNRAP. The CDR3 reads CASGTGQGFYNEQFF. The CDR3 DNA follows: TGTGCTAGTGGTACGGGACAGGGGTTTTACAATGAGCAGTTCTTC.

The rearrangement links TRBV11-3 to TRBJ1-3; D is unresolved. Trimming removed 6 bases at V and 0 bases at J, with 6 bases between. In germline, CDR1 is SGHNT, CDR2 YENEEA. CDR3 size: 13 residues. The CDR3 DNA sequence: TGTGCCAGCAGTAGGAGCTCTGGAAACACCATATATTTT. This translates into CASSRSSGNTIYF.

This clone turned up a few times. The CDR3 protein is CASSTGSGNYGYTF. The DNA of the CDR3 is TGTGCCAGCAGCACAGGGTCGGGAAACTATGGCTACACCTTC. The rearrangement links TRBV28 to TRBJ1-2; TRBD1 is a possible D gene (6 bases). The germline V and J ends were trimmed by 6 bases and 2 bases, with 13 bases remaining between them. Germline assignment: CDR1 MDHEN and CDR2 SYDVKM. CDR3 length: 14 amino acids.

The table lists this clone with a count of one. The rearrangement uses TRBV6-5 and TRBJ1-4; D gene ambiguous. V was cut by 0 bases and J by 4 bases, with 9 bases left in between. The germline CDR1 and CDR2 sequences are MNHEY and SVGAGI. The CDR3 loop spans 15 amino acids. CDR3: CASSYSRRSNEKLFF. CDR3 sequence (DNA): TGTGCCAGCAGTTACTCTAGACGGAGTAATGAAAAACTGTTTTTT.

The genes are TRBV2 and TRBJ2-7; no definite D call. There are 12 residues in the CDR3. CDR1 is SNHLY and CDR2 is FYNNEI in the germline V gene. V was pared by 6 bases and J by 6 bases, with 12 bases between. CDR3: CASSQVGTEQYF. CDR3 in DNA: TGTGCCAGCAGCCAGGTAGGAACCGAGCAGTACTTC.

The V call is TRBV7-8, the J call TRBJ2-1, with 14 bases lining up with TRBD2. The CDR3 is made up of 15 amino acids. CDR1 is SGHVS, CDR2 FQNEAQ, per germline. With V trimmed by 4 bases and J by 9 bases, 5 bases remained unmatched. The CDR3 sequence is CASSSTSGRAIEQFF. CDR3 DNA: TGTGCCAGCAGCTCGACTAGCGGGAGGGCGATTGAGCAGTTCTTC.

The DNA for the CDR3 is TGCAGCGTCGGTAGCCCGGTTAATGAAAAACTGTTTTTT. It specifies CSVGSPVNEKLFF. The rearrangement uses TRBV29-1 and TRBJ1-4; D gene ambiguous. The length of the CDR3 is 13 residues. CDR1 and CDR2 from the germline V gene are SQVTM and ANQGSEA. V was clipped by 6 bases and J by 4 bases, with 12 bases between them. Full variable domain (outside the CDR3, taken from reference TRBV29-1 and TRBJ1-4): SAVISQKPSRDICQRGTSLTIQCQVDSQVTMMFWYRQQPGQSLTLIATANQGSEATYESGFVIDKFPISRPNLTFSTLTVSNMSPEDSSIYLCSVGSPVNEKLFFGSGTQLSVL.

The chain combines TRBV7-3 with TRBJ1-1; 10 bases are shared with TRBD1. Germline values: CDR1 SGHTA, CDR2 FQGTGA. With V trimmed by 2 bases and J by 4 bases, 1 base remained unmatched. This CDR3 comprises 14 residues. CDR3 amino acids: CASSLGTGATEAFF. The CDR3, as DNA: TGTGCCAGCAGCTTAGGGACAGGGGCCACTGAAGCTTTCTTT.